Given below is one TCR beta chain in context. Authors' methods: Nucleated cell number was recorded as an estimate derived from reference gene primer amplification. Sequencing used immunoSEQ multiplex PCR; TCRdb keeps in-frame clones, though not all of them. V, J and clone size derive from that table, while D and trimming were established from the DNA sequence. The sample holds 200,000 to 250,000 clones; roughly nine tenths are singletons and the top ten take 6.5%. Per the germline V gene, CDR1 is GTSNPN and CDR2 is SVGIG (reference sequence). The length of the CDR3 is 17 residues. With 3 bases removed from V and 6 bases from J, the gap between germline ends came to 21 bases. The data are from a study of blood T cell repertoires in COVID-19. Study context: Material from acute and convalescent COVID-19 was sourced from the United States, Italy and Spain. Nucleic acid was either cDNA or gDNA, and it came from T cells, B-cell-depleted T cells, or PBMCs.

The sequencing sample was made of peripheral blood. This TCR was recovered from a man aged 55 to 69 who had recovered from COVID-19. The rearrangement links TRBV30 to TRBJ1-6; D is perhaps TRBD1 (6 bases). The CDR3 region is CAWSLGGRQNSNSPLHF. The CDR3 DNA sequence: TGTGCCTGGAGCCTGGGGGGGCGGCAAAACTCTAATTCACCCCTCCACTTT.